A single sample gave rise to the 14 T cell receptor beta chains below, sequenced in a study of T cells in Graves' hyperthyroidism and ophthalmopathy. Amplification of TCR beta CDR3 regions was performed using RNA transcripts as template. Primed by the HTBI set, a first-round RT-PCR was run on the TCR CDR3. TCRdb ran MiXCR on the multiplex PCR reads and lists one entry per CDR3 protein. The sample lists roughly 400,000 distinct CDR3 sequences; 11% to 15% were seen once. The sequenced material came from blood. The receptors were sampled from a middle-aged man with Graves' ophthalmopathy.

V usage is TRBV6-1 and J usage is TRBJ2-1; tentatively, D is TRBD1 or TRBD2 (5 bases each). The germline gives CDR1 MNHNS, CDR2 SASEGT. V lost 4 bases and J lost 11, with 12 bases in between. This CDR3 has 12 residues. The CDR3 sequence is CASSGQTGQQFF. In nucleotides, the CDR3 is TGTGCCAGCAGTGGCCAGACGGGGCAGCAGTTCTTC.

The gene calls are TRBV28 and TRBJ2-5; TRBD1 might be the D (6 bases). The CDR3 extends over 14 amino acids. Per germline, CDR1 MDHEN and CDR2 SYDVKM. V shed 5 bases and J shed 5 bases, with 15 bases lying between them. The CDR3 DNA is TGTGCCAGCAGTACGACAGGACCCTCGGAGACCCAGTACTTC. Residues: CASSTTGPSETQYF. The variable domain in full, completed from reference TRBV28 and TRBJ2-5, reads DVKVTQSSRYLVKRTGEKVFLECVQDMDHENMFWYRQDPGLGLRLIYFSYDVKMKEKGDIPEGYSVSREKKERFSLILESASTNQTSMYLCASSTTGPSETQYFGPGTRLLVL.

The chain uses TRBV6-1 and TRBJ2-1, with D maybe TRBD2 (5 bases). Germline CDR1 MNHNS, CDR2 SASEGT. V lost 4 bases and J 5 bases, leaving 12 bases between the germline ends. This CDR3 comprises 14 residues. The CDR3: CASSGYGLNNEQFF. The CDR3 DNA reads TGTGCCAGCAGTGGATATGGACTGAACAATGAGCAGTTCTTC.

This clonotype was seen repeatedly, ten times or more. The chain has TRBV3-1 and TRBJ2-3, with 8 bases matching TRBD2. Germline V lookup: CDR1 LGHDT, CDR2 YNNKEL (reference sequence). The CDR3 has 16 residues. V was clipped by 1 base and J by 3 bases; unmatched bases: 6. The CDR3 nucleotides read TGTGCCAGCAGCCAAGTCAGCGGGAGTGGTACAGATACGCAGTATTTT. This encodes CASSQVSGSGTDTQYF.

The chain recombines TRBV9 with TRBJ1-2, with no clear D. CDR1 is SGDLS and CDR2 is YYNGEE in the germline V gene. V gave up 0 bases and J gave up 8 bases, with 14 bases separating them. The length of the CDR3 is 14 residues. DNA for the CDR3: TGTGCCAGCAGCGTAGACGGGGTATGGTTGGGCTACACCTTC. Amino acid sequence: CASSVDGVWLGYTF.

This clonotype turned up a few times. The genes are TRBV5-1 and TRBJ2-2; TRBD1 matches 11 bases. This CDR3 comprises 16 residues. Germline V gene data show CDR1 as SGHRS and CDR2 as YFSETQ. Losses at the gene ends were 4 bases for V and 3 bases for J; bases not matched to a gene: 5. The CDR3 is CASSMPGQGDTGELFF. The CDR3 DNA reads TGCGCCAGCAGCATGCCGGGACAGGGGGACACCGGGGAGCTGTTTTTT.

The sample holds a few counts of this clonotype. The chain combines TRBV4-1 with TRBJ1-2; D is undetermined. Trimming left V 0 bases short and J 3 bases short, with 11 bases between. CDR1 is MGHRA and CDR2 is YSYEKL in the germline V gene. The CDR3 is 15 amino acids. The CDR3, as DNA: TGCGCCAGCAGCCAAGATCCCACACCTGACTATGGCTACACCTTC. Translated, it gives CASSQDPTPDYGYTF.

CDR3 DNA: TGTGCCAGCAGCTTTCCGGGGGCGGGCGGGGAGCTGTTTTTT. Its translation: CASSFPGAGGELFF. The chain links TRBV7-9 to TRBJ2-2; D assignment may be TRBD1 or TRBD2 (6 bases each). Trimming left V 3 bases short and J 7 bases short, with 12 bases between. The CDR3 covers 14 residues. CDR1 is SEHNR, CDR2 FQNEAQ, per germline (reference sequence). The entire variable domain, with the rest obtained from reference TRBV7-9 and TRBJ2-2, is as follows: DTGVSQNPRHKITKRGQNVTFRCDPISEHNRLYWYRQTLGQGPEFLTYFQNEAQLEKSRLLSDRFSAERPKGSFSTLEIQRTEQGDSAMYLCASSFPGAGGELFFGEGSRLTVL.

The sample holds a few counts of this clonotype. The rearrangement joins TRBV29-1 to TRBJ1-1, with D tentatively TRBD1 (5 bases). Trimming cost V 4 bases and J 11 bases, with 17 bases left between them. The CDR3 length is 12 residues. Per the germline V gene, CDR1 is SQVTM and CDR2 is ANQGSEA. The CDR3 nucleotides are TGCAGCGTTGTAGGGACTGCCCTCGGGGCTTTCTTT. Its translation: CSVVGTALGAFF.

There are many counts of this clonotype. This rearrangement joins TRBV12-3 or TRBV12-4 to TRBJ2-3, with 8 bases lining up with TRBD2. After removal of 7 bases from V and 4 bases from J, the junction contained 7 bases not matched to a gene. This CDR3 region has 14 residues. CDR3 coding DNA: TGTGCCAGCAATCCGGGACTAGAATCAGATACGCAGTATTTT. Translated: CASNPGLESDTQYF.

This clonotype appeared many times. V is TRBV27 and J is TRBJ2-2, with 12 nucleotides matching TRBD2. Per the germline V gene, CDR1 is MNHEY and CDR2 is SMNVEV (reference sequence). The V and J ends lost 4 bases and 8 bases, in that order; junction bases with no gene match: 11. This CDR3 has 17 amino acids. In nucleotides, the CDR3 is TGTGCCAGCAGTTCCGGACTAGCGGGATCCCCAGGAGGGGAGCTGTTTTTT. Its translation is CASSSGLAGSPGGELFF.

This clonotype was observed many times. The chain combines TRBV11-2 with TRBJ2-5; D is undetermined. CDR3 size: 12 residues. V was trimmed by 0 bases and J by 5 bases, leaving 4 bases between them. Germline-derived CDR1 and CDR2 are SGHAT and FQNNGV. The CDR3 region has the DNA TGTGCCAGCAGCTTAGATCTGGAGACCCAGTACTTC. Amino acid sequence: CASSLDLETQYF.

In DNA form, the CDR3 reads TGTGCCAGCCTAGCGGGCGCTTACAATGAGCAGTTCTTC. Its protein product is CASLAGAYNEQFF. The V and J genes are TRBV2 and TRBJ2-1; 8 bases are shared with TRBD2. The germline CDR1 and CDR2 sequences are SNHLY and FYNNEI. The CDR3 is made up of 13 amino acids. Losses at the gene ends were 8 bases for V and 4 bases for J; bases not matched to a gene: 4.

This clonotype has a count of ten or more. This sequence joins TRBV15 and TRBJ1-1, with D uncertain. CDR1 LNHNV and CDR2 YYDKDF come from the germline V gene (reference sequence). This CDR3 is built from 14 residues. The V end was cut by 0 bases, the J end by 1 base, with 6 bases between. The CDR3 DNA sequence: TGTGCCACCAGCAGAGATATGTCGAACACTGAAGCTTTCTTT. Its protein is CATSRDMSNTEAFF.